These 14 T cell receptor beta chains originate from one sample sequenced in a study of chemoradiotherapy in HPV16-positive cancers. Only in-frame clones appear in the TCRdb table, and some are missing; sequencing was by immunoSEQ multiplex PCR. The repertoire consists of 9,500 to 15,000 clones, with 81% occurring once and the leading ten covering 1.1%. The sample was taken from a patient who underwent chemoradiotherapy. The receptor source for this set is a human donor with HPV-associated anogenital cancer.

V and J are TRBV11-2 and TRBJ2-2; unclear D gene. V was clipped by 2 bases and J by 6 bases, with 25 bases between them. The CDR3 loop spans 19 amino acids. CDR1 and CDR2 from the germline V gene are SGHAT and FQNNGV. CDR3 protein: CASSLWVPRTLLASGELFF. CDR3 DNA sequence: TGTGCCAGCAGCTTATGGGTCCCCCGTACCCTTTTAGCATCCGGGGAGCTGTTTTTT. Variable domain in full (rest from reference TRBV11-2 and TRBJ2-2): EAGVAQSPRYKIIEKRQSVAFWCNPISGHATLYWYQQILGQGPKLLIQFQNNGVVDDSQLPKDRFSAERLKGVDSTLKIQPAKLEDSAVYLCASSLWVPRTLLASGELFFGEGSRLTVL.

The sample holds a few counts of this clone. In DNA, the CDR3 is TGTGCCAGCAGTTACCAGGGAGTCCGTCAGCCCCAGCATTTT. Translating it yields CASSYQGVRQPQHF. The gene calls are TRBV6-6 and TRBJ1-5; D might be TRBD1 (5 bases). This CDR3 has 14 amino acids. Germline V gene lookup returns CDR1 MNHNY and CDR2 SVGAGI (reference sequence). V gave up 2 bases and J gave up 6 bases, with 11 bases separating them.

This sequence joins TRBV7-2 and TRBJ2-5; 9 nucleotides align to TRBD2. This CDR3 has 15 residues. V was pared by 3 bases and J by 4 bases, with 6 bases of the junction left unmatched. CDR1 is SGHTA, CDR2 FQGNSA, per germline. The CDR3: CASSFPSGAGETQYF. The CDR3 nucleotides read TGTGCCAGCAGCTTCCCTAGCGGGGCAGGAGAGACCCAGTACTTC.

The chain couples TRBV10-3 to TRBJ2-7, with a weak D call TRBD2 (6 bases). Germline V gene data show CDR1 as ENHRY and CDR2 as SYGVKD. The V gene lost 0 bases and the J gene lost 6 bases, with 15 bases spanning the gap. The CDR3 has 15 residues. For the CDR3, the DNA is TGTGCCATCAGTGAGTCAGGGGCGGTGGGGGGCGAGCAGTACTTC. Translating gives CAISESGAVGGEQYF.

The chain joins TRBV5-6 to TRBJ1-4, with no clear D. The CDR3 consists of 15 residues. The V end lost 4 bases, the J end lost 1 base, and 11 bases lay between the germline ends. The germline V gene has CDR1 SGHDT and CDR2 YYEEEE. CDR3 region: CASSAGAGTNEKLFF. CDR3 bases: TGTGCCAGCAGCGCGGGAGCAGGAACTAATGAAAAACTGTTTTTT.

This chain uses TRBV11-3 with TRBJ2-7; possibly TRBD1 for D (5 bases). The CDR3 consists of 16 residues. The germline CDR1 and CDR2 sequences are SGHNT and YENEEA. Deletions cut 5 bases from V and 3 bases from J, with 20 bases between. The CDR3 nucleotides read TGTGCCAGCAGCCCAAGGGGCCGGCTGGTGGGCTACGAGCAGTACTTC. The encoded protein is CASSPRGRLVGYEQYF.

The chain combines TRBV4-2 with TRBJ2-2; no definite D call. CDR1 is LGHNA, CDR2 YNFKEQ, per germline. V was trimmed by 4 bases and J by 0 bases, leaving 9 bases between them. The CDR3 length is 15 residues. The CDR3 spells CASSRRAANTGELFF. CDR3 DNA sequence: TGTGCCAGCAGCCGAAGGGCTGCGAACACCGGGGAGCTGTTTTTT.

This chain links TRBV16 with TRBJ2-1, with D unclear. Germline V CDR1 and CDR2: KGHSY, FQNENV. The V end lost 1 base, the J end lost 9 bases, and 7 bases lay between the germline ends. The CDR3 extends over 12 amino acids. DNA of the CDR3: TGTGCCAGCAGCCAATTATCAGGTGAGCAGTTCTTC. Its translation is CASSQLSGEQFF. The full variable domain, its missing parts supplied by reference TRBV16 and TRBJ2-1, is GEEVAQTPKHLVRGEGQKAKLYCAPIKGHSYVFWYQQVLKNEFKFLISFQNENVFDETGMPKERFSAKCLPNSPCSLEIQATKLEDSAVYFCASSQLSGEQFFGPGTRLTVL.

This clone came up a few times. The CDR3 DNA reads as TGTGCCAGCAGGGGTTCCAGGGACAACACTGAAGCTTTCTTT. Its protein product is CASRGSRDNTEAFF. The chain combines TRBV2 with TRBJ1-1; TRBD1 is a possible D gene (5 bases). The CDR3 is 14 amino acids. Between the trimmed V and J ends, which lost 6 bases and 2 bases, there was a span of 13 bases. The V gene's germline CDR1 is SNHLY and CDR2 FYNNEI.

This chain uses TRBV6-6 with TRBJ2-1; unclear D gene. CDR3 length: 12 residues. The V gene's germline CDR1 is MNHNY and CDR2 SVGAGI (reference sequence). V lost 8 bases and J 4 bases, leaving 9 bases between the germline ends. The CDR3 region has the DNA TGTGCCAGCGGTACCGAATACAATGAGCAGTTCTTC. Amino acids: CASGTEYNEQFF.

The gene calls are TRBV4-3 and TRBJ1-6; D is undetermined. Germline V gene sequence: CDR1 LGHNA, CDR2 YSLEER. This CDR3 comprises 14 residues. Trimming removed 0 bases at V and 7 bases at J, with 7 bases between. The CDR3 nucleotides are TGCGCCAGCAGCCAAGATTTGAGGAATTCACCCCTCCACTTT. Protein: CASSQDLRNSPLHF.

The V and J genes are TRBV12-5 and TRBJ1-1; D remains unclear. V dropped 3 bases and J dropped 4 bases, with 6 bases sitting between them. The CDR3 is made up of 12 amino acids. The germline V gene has CDR1 LGHNT and CDR2 FRNRAP. As DNA, the CDR3 is TGTGCTAGTGGTTTATGGATCACTGAAGCTTTCTTT. This translates into CASGLWITEAFF.

This rearrangement joins TRBV7-8 to TRBJ1-1, with no clear D. Deletions cut 1 base from V and 2 bases from J, with 5 bases between. This CDR3 region has 13 residues. Germline-derived CDR1 and CDR2 are SGHVS and FQNEAQ. The CDR3 DNA is TGTGCCAGCAGCTTAGGTGCCAACACTGAAGCTTTCTTT. The encoded protein is CASSLGANTEAFF.

The rearrangement joins TRBV7-9 to TRBJ1-5; weak D call: TRBD1 (6 bases). From germline, CDR1 is SEHNR and CDR2 FQNEAQ (reference sequence). The CDR3 loop spans 17 amino acids. Trimming removed 4 bases at V and 1 base at J, with 17 bases between. CDR3 sequence: CASSWRWWTESNQPQHF. The CDR3 DNA is TGTGCCAGCAGCTGGAGATGGTGGACAGAGAGCAATCAGCCCCAGCATTTT. The variable domain in full, completed from reference TRBV7-9 and TRBJ1-5, reads DTGVSQNPRHKITKRGQNVTFRCDPISEHNRLYWYRQTLGQGPEFLTYFQNEAQLEKSRLLSDRFSAERPKGSFSTLEIQRTEQGDSAMYLCASSWRWWTESNQPQHFGDGTRLSIL.